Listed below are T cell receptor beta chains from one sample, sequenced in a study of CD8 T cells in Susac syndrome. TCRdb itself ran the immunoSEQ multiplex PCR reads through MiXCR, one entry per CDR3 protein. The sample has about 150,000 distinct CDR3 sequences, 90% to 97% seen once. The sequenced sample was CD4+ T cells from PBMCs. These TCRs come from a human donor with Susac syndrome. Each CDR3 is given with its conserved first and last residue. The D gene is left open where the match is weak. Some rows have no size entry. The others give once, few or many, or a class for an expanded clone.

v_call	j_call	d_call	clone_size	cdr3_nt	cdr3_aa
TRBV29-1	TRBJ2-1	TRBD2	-	TGCAGCGTTTCCCAGGACAGCGGGGGGGCCAGTGAGCAGTTCTTC	CSVSQDSGGASEQFF
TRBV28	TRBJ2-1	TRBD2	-	TGTGCCAGCAGTTTACCACTGGGAGCGGGAGGTTACAATGAGCAGTTCTTC	CASSLPLGAGGYNEQFF
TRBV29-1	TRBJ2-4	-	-	TGCAGCGTTGGAACAGTCCTAGCCAAAAACATTCAGTACTTC	CSVGTVLAKNIQYF
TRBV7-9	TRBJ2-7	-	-	TGTGCCAGCAGCTTAACACCCGAGGTCTCCGAGCAGTACTTC	CASSLTPEVSEQYF
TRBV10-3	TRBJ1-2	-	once	TGTGCCATCAGTGAATCAGGGGATGGCTACACCTTC	CAISESGDGYTF
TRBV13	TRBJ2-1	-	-	TGTGCCAGCAGCTTAGTGCGGGGGCGAGAGTTCTTC	CASSLVRGREFF
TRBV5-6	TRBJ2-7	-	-	TGTGCCAGCACCCCGTTACGGGCCCAACCCTACGAGCAGTACTTC	CASTPLRAQPYEQYF
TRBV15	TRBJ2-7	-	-	TGTGCCACAAGCCTCCTAAACAGGTTCGAGCAGTACTTC	CATSLLNRFEQYF
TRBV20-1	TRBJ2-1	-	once	TGCAGTGCTAAGCGGGCGCTATCCTACAATGAGCAGTTCTTC	CSAKRALSYNEQFF
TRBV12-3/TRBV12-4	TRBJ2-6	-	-	TGTGCGTCGGGGGTGGGGCTGGGGGCCAACGTCCTGACTTTC	CASGVGLGANVLTF
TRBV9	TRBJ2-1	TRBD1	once	TGTGCCAGCAGCGTAGGAGAAGGCGGGACAGGGGGATCCGGTGAGCAGTTCTTC	CASSVGEGGTGGSGEQFF
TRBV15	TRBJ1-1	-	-	TGTGCCACCAGCAGAGCCCTCAGACAGGCAAACACTGAAGCTTTCTTT	CATSRALRQANTEAFF